The sequence of this TCR beta chain was determined in a study of cytotoxic CD8 clonotypes in ibrutinib-treated CLL. Background on the study: Enrolment comprised some 10 relapsed/refractory and approximately 16 treatment-naive patients; 17 to 18 were IGHV unmutated. Study results and caveats: Public clonotypes were rare and shrank or held steady on treatment. A difference in sampling times existed between sustained-remission and progressing patients. Elevated clonality accompanied ibrutinib response, with a return toward baseline values at progression.

Assay: immunoSEQ multiplex PCR; the TCRdb copy retains only in-frame clones and omits some. Altogether around 140,000 clones are present, approximately 85% being singletons, with the ten largest covering 2% to 2.5%. This CDR3 is built from 15 residues. The V end lost 7 bases, the J end lost 2 bases, and 18 bases lay between the germline ends. Germline CDR1 and CDR2: MDHEN and SYDVKM. Notes on this clone: Its antigen is as yet unknown.

The material was PBMCs, obtained after 24 months of ibrutinib treatment. This receptor was obtained from a human donor with chronic lymphocytic leukemia. V usage is TRBV28 and J usage is TRBJ2-7, with D possibly matching TRBD1 (8 bases). The DNA of the CDR3 is TGTGCCAGCATTGGGGGGGGACAGGAGACCTACGAGCAGTACTTC. This sequence encodes CASIGGGQETYEQYF.